The clone carrying this T cell receptor (beta chain) was counted between two and nine times. The entry originates in a study of T-cell reconstitution after alpha-beta-depleted transplantation in children. The library targeted TCRbeta and was prepared with unique molecular identifiers. TCRdb reprocessed the PCR reads with MiXCR, giving one entry per CDR3 protein. The sample shows about 610,000 distinct CDR3 sequences, over 9.5% of them seen only once. This CDR3 region has 16 residues. V lost 3 bases and J lost 5; bases outside the gene matches: 8. Germline CDR1 is MGHDK and CDR2 is SYGVNS. The receptor was derived from a human donor who donated a stem cell graft to a child with acute myeloid leukemia. The material sequenced was PBMCs from the stem cell graft donor, taken from the stem cell graft. The rearrangement uses TRBV25-1 and TRBJ1-4, with 8 bases matching TRBD1. CDR3 nucleotide sequence: TGTGCCAGCAGTGATCCTTCCGGGACAGGAAATGAAAAACTGTTTTTT. This gives the protein CASSDPSGTGNEKLFF.